These T cell receptor beta chains were read from a single sample in a study of blood T cell repertoires in COVID-19. Measured with immunoSEQ multiplex PCR; TCRdb has only the in-frame clones, and not every one. The table shows 200,000 to 300,000 clones, with roughly 87% occurring only once. Sequenced input: peripheral blood. Every receptor here comes from a human donor in a cohort sampled during active COVID-19. Each CDR3 is given with its conserved first and last residue. A D gene is named only where the DNA matches it firmly.

d_gene | j_gene | v_gene | CDR3aa | CDR3nt
. | TRBJ1-1 | TRBV29-1 | CSVKVGGDTEAFF | TGCAGCGTCAAGGTGGGGGGAGACACTGAAGCTTTCTTT
. | TRBJ1-1 | TRBV24-1 | CATIIRYPNTEAFF | TGTGCCACCATTATTCGGTACCCGAACACTGAAGCTTTCTTT
TRBD1 | TRBJ1-3 | TRBV3-1/TRBV3-2 | CASSLNWDSLSGNTIYF | TGTGCCAGCAGCCTGAATTGGGACAGCCTCTCTGGAAACACCATATATTTT
. | TRBJ2-7 | TRBV4-2 | CASSQDLTAISYEQYF | TGTGCCAGCAGCCAAGATTTGACAGCAATTTCCTACGAGCAGTACTTC
. | TRBJ2-7 | TRBV19 | CASSIVEGTSQKYF | TGTGCCAGTAGTATAGTGGAAGGGACAAGTCAAAAGTACTTC
TRBD1 | TRBJ1-1 | TRBV11-2 | CASSFGQGAGTEAFF | TGTGCCAGCAGCTTCGGTCAGGGGGCAGGCACTGAAGCTTTCTTT
. | TRBJ1-1 | TRBV7-2 | CASSLGVRRNTEAFF | TGTGCCAGCAGCTTAGGTGTCAGAAGGAACACTGAAGCTTTCTTT
TRBD1 | TRBJ1-1 | TRBV5-4 | CASNSLPGQGNTEAFF | TGTGCCAGCAACTCCCTCCCGGGACAGGGAAACACTGAAGCTTTCTTT
TRBD1 | TRBJ1-2 | TRBV28 | CAGQGSWSGYTF | TGTGCCGGACAGGGATCCTGGAGTGGCTACACCTTC
TRBD1 | TRBJ1-1 | TRBV30 | CAWHTGTGLGTEAFF | TGTGCCTGGCATACCGGGACAGGGCTGGGGACTGAAGCTTTCTTT
TRBD2 | TRBJ2-1 | TRBV7-2 | CASSVTSGNNEQFF | TGTGCCAGCAGCGTGACTAGCGGGAACAATGAGCAGTTCTTC
. | TRBJ1-2 | TRBV27 | CASKWRGADYGYTF | TGTGCCAGCAAGTGGCGGGGGGCGGACTATGGCTACACCTTC
. | TRBJ2-7 | TRBV7-8 | CASSREDGEAYEQYF | TGTGCCAGCAGCCGGGAAGACGGAGAAGCCTACGAGCAGTACTTC
TRBD1 | TRBJ1-1 | TRBV7-9 | CASSGTGGESGTEAFF | TGTGCCAGCAGCGGAACAGGGGGGGAGTCGGGCACTGAAGCTTTCTTT